This TCR beta chain was recovered during a study of Ad26.COV2.S vaccination and SARS-CoV-2 variants. Notes on the study in general: Considerable breadth of spike-specific CD8+ and CD4+ T cell responses has reportedly been documented following vaccination.

Concerning this clone itself: Antigen specificity is unknown.

Treatment reported: around 19 received Ad26.COV2.S at low or high dose, single or two shots; about 5 received placebo; per-sample allocation not given. Sample collection was performed on day 63 after the first vaccine or placebo injection. An adult of 18-55 years in Boston served as donor. The CDR3 is 11 amino acids. Germline loops: CDR1 SGHTA, CDR2 FQGNSA. Trimming removed 3 bases from V and 9 bases from J, with 9 bases in between. Method: immunoSEQ multiplex PCR; TCRdb's copy keeps in-frame clones and lacks some. The sample yields about 500,000 clones, nearly 90% seen once. The J gene is TRBJ2-7, the V gene TRBV7-2; possibly TRBD2 for D (5 bases). The source material was peripheral blood, sampled in a trial of Ad26.COV2.S vaccine versus placebo. The origin of this receptor is a person aged 18 to 65 who received the Ad26.COV2.S COVID-19 vaccine or a placebo. The CDR3 DNA reads TGTGCCAGCAGCTTGACTACCGTGCAGTACTTC. It is translated as CASSLTTVQYF. Complete variable domain (other parts from reference TRBV7-2 and TRBJ2-7): GAGVSQSPSNKVTEKGKDVELRCDPISGHTALYWYRQSLGQGLEFLIYFQGNSAPDKSGLPSDRFSAERTGGSVSTLTIQRTQQEDSAVYLCASSLTTVQYFGPGTRLTVT.